The clone carrying this TCR beta chain occurred once. This sample was included in a study of blood T cell repertoires in COVID-19. Study-wide background: The analysed material was cDNA or gDNA that came from T cells, B-cell-depleted T cells, or PBMCs.

Per the authors' pipeline: Researchers report that nucleated cell counts were estimated from reference gene primer amplification. Clones were sequenced by immunoSEQ multiplex PCR, and TCRdb holds only the in-frame ones, with some missing. That table gives V, J and clone size, and the DNA gave D and trimming. The sample records around 340,000 clones, over 85% being singletons. Germline-derived CDR1 and CDR2 are MNHEY and SVGAGI. Trimming took 7 bases from V and 3 from J; bases not matched to a gene: 5. The CDR3 sequence is 15 residues long. V and J are TRBV6-5 and TRBJ2-1; TRBD2 agrees at 11 bases. The TCR comes from a woman between 55 and 75 years old with COVID-19, enrolled during active disease. The sample consisted of peripheral blood. The CDR3 spells CASTVGTSGYNEQFF. The CDR3 DNA reads as TGTGCCAGCACCGTAGGGACTAGCGGCTACAATGAGCAGTTCTTC.